The 25 T cell receptor beta chains below were found in one sample sequenced in a study of tumor-infiltrating lymphocytes in primary liver carcinoma. A constant-region primer served to make TCR beta cDNA from around 540 ng total RNA. Slightly modified ARM-PCR, run as three nested multiplex PCR rounds, produced the TCR beta libraries. Investigators reported that the first two PCR rounds, at around 10 cycles each, used TRBV1-TRBV30 forward primers with a C-beta reverse primer. TCRdb re-analysed the multiplex PCR reads in MiXCR, keeping a single row per CDR3 protein. The sample has around 120,000 distinct CDR3 sequences; less than 80% are singletons. RNA and DNA were co-extracted from approximately 20-30 mg of unsorted bulk tissue. Sequencing was carried out using liver tumor tissue from sampling region 1. Subset noted: tumor region T1, superior pole. The receptor source for this set is a woman aged 55 to 70 with primary liver carcinoma and hepatitis B virus infection.

As concerns this clonotype: A read error may produce the germline difference seen at one junction end. V is TRBV5-4 and J is TRBJ2-2, with D perhaps TRBD2 (6 bases). This CDR3 is 15 amino acids long. Germline values: CDR1 SGHNT, CDR2 YYREEE (reference sequence). The CDR3 bases are TGTGCCAGCGGCTTCGGGGGAGCGGACACCGGGGAGCTGTTTTTT. Translation gives CASGFGGADTGELFF.

As to this clonotype: Just one base apart from a much larger clone, this may be a read error. The chain has TRBV19 and TRBJ2-3; 7 bases agree with TRBD2. The CDR3 loop spans 15 amino acids. Looked up from germline, CDR1 is LNHDA and CDR2 is SQIVND (reference sequence). CDR3 sequence: CTSSRGSGSTDTQYF. CDR3 nucleotide sequence: TGTACCAGTTCTCGGGGTAGCGGGAGCACAGATACGCAGTATTTT.

This clonotype was picked up a small number of times. The CDR3 DNA reads as TGCGCCAGCAGTCCGGGACTAGCCATTGGCGGGGAGCTGTTTTTT. Translation: CASSPGLAIGGELFF. This chain joins TRBV5-1 and TRBJ2-2, with 9 bases identical to TRBD2. Germline V gene lookup returns CDR1 SGHRS and CDR2 YFSETQ. V trimming: 5 bases; J trimming: 7 bases; junction bases outside the gene matches: 9. CDR3 length: 15 amino acids.

The rearrangement links TRBV29-1 to TRBJ1-1; D remains ambiguous. There are 13 residues in the CDR3. The germline V gene encodes CDR1 SQVTM and CDR2 ANQGSEA. With 3 bases removed from V and 5 bases from J, the gap between germline ends came to 13 bases. DNA of the CDR3: TGCAGCGTTGATTCGCAGTCCAGGACTGAAGCTTTCTTT. It encodes CSVDSQSRTEAFF.

As to this clonotype: The CDR3 ends on some other residue instead of the conserved phenylalanine or tryptophan, so this is likely a read error. The chain combines TRBV5-4 with TRBJ2-7; 9 bases line up with TRBD1. Germline V gene data show CDR1 as SGHNT and CDR2 as YYREEE (reference sequence). Trimming at V came to 4 bases and at J to 4 bases, leaving 6 bases not matched to a gene. The CDR3 loop spans 14 amino acids. The chain's CDR3 is CASSVGQGSYEQYL. For the CDR3, the DNA is TGTGCCAGCAGCGTTGGACAGGGGAGTTACGAGCAGTACTTA.

This clonotype was seen once. V gene TRBV11-3 combines with J gene TRBJ2-5; D possibly corresponds to TRBD2 (5 bases). This CDR3 is 14 amino acids long. Germline CDR1 and CDR2: SGHNT and YENEEA. V lost 5 bases and J lost 3, with 13 bases in between. In nucleotides, the CDR3 is TGTGCCAGCAGCGCCACTAGTGGCGAAGAGACCCAGTACTTC. Translated, it gives CASSATSGEETQYF. Looking up the rest from reference TRBV11-3 and TRBJ2-5 gives the full variable domain: EAGVVQSPRYKIIEKKQPVAFWCNPISGHNTLYWYLQNLGQGPELLIRYENEEAVDDSQLPKDRFSAERLKGVDSTLKIQPAELGDSAVYLCASSATSGEETQYFGPGTRLLVL.

Remarks on this clonotype: Mismatch with germline at one junction end may stem from a read error. The chain uses TRBV5-1 and TRBJ2-1; tentative D call: TRBD2 (5 bases). Per the germline V gene, CDR1 is SGHRS and CDR2 is YFSETQ. This CDR3 spans 14 amino acids. The CDR3 coding sequence is TGCGCCAGCAGCCCCACCAACGGTCCCGGGGAGCGGTTCTTC. It is translated as CASSPTNGPGERFF.

This clonotype was observed at least ten times. The rearrangement uses TRBV5-1 and TRBJ2-7; 10 bases map to TRBD1. J gave up 7 bases and V 4 bases, and 11 bases lay outside the gene matches. The CDR3 sequence is 15 residues long. The V gene's germline CDR1 is SGHRS and CDR2 YFSETQ. CDR3 region: CASSPRGTGAEEQYF. DNA for the CDR3: TGCGCCAGCAGCCCTAGGGGGACAGGGGCGGAAGAGCAGTACTTC.

Worth noting for this clonotype: This may arise from a read error, as a much more abundant clone is one base away. V and J are TRBV7-9 and TRBJ2-7; 7 bases map to TRBD2. CDR1 is SEHNR, CDR2 FQNEAQ, per germline (reference sequence). This CDR3 is 14 amino acids long. The CDR3 reads CVSSSRTRPYEQYF. The CDR3 DNA follows: TGTGTCAGCAGCTCCCGGACTAGACCCTACGAGCAGTACTTC.

Comment on this clonotype: Lacking the conserved final phenylalanine or tryptophan, this CDR3 likely reflects a read error. The rearrangement uses TRBV11-2 and TRBJ2-7; 9 bases match TRBD2. V was pared by 5 bases and J by 8 bases, with 7 bases of the junction left unmatched. The CDR3 has 13 amino acids. The germline V gene has CDR1 SGHAT and CDR2 FQNNGV. CDR3 nucleotides: TGTGCCAGCAGCAGCCTAGCGGGAATACAGCAGTACCTC. This codes for CASSSLAGIQQYL.

This chain uses TRBV7-9 with TRBJ2-1; no definite D call. Germline V gene data show CDR1 as SEHNR and CDR2 as FQNEAQ (reference sequence). The CDR3 is made up of 14 amino acids. Trimming stripped 7 bases from V and 5 bases from J, with 15 bases between. For the CDR3, the DNA is TGTGCCAGCAACGAAGCAGGACGGAACAATGAGCAGTTCTTC. It translates to CASNEAGRNNEQFF.

There are a few counts of this clonotype. This sequence joins TRBV28 and TRBJ2-3; 10 bases are a match to TRBD2. With V trimmed by 7 bases and J by 5 bases, 6 bases remained unmatched. Germline V gene sequence: CDR1 MDHEN, CDR2 SYDVKM. This CDR3 contains 14 residues. The CDR3 loop reads CASIQSSGRDTQYF. DNA of the CDR3: TGTGCCAGCATCCAGTCTAGCGGGAGAGATACGCAGTATTTT.

This clonotype was seen at least ten times. The chain carries TRBV7-8 and TRBJ2-7; 7 positions match TRBD1. V was clipped by 5 bases and J by 0 bases; unmatched bases: 7. CDR3 length equals 15 residues. Per germline, CDR1 SGHVS and CDR2 FQNEAQ. This CDR3 reads CASSLRGPSSYEQYF. CDR3 DNA: TGTGCCAGCAGCCTAAGGGGGCCGAGCTCCTACGAGCAGTACTTC.

About this clonotype: Because the CDR3 is missing its conserved closing phenylalanine or tryptophan, this is likely a read error. It is unclear where the CDR3 begins or ends on the DNA, so no DNA is shown, and the CDR3 is as TCRdb lists it. The V and J genes are TRBV11-2 and TRBJ2-2. Including both end residues, the CDR3 is 11 amino acids long. Germline CDR1 SGHAT, CDR2 FQNNGV. Here the CDR3 reads CASRSAGELFY.

This clonotype was detected only a few times. A read error may explain this, as a much larger clone is one base away. The V gene is TRBV6-1, the J gene TRBJ1-5; D uncertain. Germline V gene data show CDR1 as MNHNS and CDR2 as SASEGT. The CDR3 sequence is 13 residues long. Written as DNA, the CDR3 is TGTGCCGTCGGGGATCCGGAAAATCAGTCCCAGCATTTT. Amino acid sequence: CAVGDPENQSQHF.

In regard to this clonotype: With a much larger clone just one base away, this may be a read error. The V call is TRBV29-1, the J call TRBJ1-5; 10 nucleotides agree with TRBD1. Trimming removed 6 bases from V and 9 bases from J; junction bases left unmatched: 8. CDR1 and CDR2 from the germline V gene are SQVTM and ANQGSEA. This CDR3 region has 13 residues. The CDR3 reads CSVGDRGDLPQHF. CDR3 bases: TGCAGCGTGGGGGACAGGGGAGATCTGCCCCAGCATTTT.

This clonotype has only one observation. The chain joins TRBV6-5 to TRBJ1-2, with TRBD1 matching over 8 bases. The CDR3 is made up of 17 amino acids. V lost 5 bases, J lost 6 bases, and 17 bases stayed unmatched. The germline V gene encodes CDR1 MNHEY and CDR2 SVGAGI. This CDR3 is CASSPYTTGESHNGYTF. CDR3 bases: TGTGCCAGCAGTCCCTATACGACAGGGGAGAGTCATAATGGCTACACCTTC.

A remark on this clonotype: This may be a read error, as it is one base from a much larger clone. The V call is TRBV5-4, the J call TRBJ2-1; D perhaps matches TRBD2 (6 bases). CDR1 and CDR2 (germline): SGHNT, YYREEE (reference sequence). The CDR3 loop spans 14 amino acids. This CDR3 reads CASSRRDSDNKQFF. DNA of the CDR3: TGTGCCAGCAGCCGTAGGGACTCAGACAATAAGCAGTTCTTC. Full variable domain (rest looked up from reference TRBV5-4 and TRBJ2-1): ETGVTQSPTHLIKTRGQQVTLRCSSQSGHNTVSWYQQALGQGPQFIFQYYREEENGRGNFPPRFSGLQFPNYSSELNVNALELDDSALYLCASSRRDSDNKQFFGPGTRLTVL.

This clonotype occurred many times. The chain uses TRBV12-3 or TRBV12-4 and TRBJ2-6; D is ambiguous. V shed 5 bases and J shed 0 bases, with 5 bases lying between them. The CDR3 spans 14 residues. The CDR3 nucleotides read TGTGCCAGCAGTCACCGCTCTGGGGCCAACGTCCTGACTTTC. The encoded protein is CASSHRSGANVLTF.

A word on this clonotype: With a much larger clone just one base away, this may be a read error. The chain joins TRBV7-8 to TRBJ2-3, with TRBD2 matching 11 bases. This CDR3 comprises 17 residues. Germline assignment: CDR1 SGHVS and CDR2 FQNEAQ. The CDR3 here is CASSYSGRGRGTDMQYF. CDR3 DNA sequence: TGTGCCAGCAGCTATAGCGGGAGGGGGCGGGGGACAGATATGCAGTATTTT.

The CDR3 DNA is TGTGCCAGCTGCAGGACCAGCGATGGCAGGGGGGAGCTGTTTTTT. Its translation is CASCRTSDGRGELFF. The rearrangement links TRBV11-2 to TRBJ2-2, with D hard to call. CDR1 is SGHAT, CDR2 FQNNGV, per germline. The V end lost 8 bases, the J end lost 8 bases, and 21 bases lay between the germline ends. This CDR3 comprises 15 residues. Combining the CDR3 with reference TRBV11-2 and TRBJ2-2 gives the whole variable domain EAGVAQSPRYKIIEKRQSVAFWCNPISGHATLYWYQQILGQGPKLLIQFQNNGVVDDSQLPKDRFSAERLKGVDSTLKIQPAKLEDSAVYLCASCRTSDGRGELFFGEGSRLTVL.

A word on this clonotype: Here the CDR3 omits its conserved ending phenylalanine or tryptophan, so a read error is the likely source. The chain links TRBV28 to TRBJ1-4, with 8 positions matching TRBD1. V dropped 5 bases and J dropped 11; count of bases not matched to a gene: 16. CDR3 length: 16 residues. In germline, CDR1 is MDHEN, CDR2 SYDVKM. CDR3 amino acids: CASSLELRDRTEKLFS. CDR3 nucleotide sequence: TGTGCCAGCAGTCTAGAACTCCGGGACAGGACAGAGAAACTGTTTTCT.

CDR3 DNA sequence: TGTGCCAGTAGTATCGGGGAAGACTACACCTTC. Protein product: CASSIGEDYTF. The J gene is TRBJ1-2, the V gene TRBV19, with D unresolved. Looked up from germline, CDR1 is LNHDA and CDR2 is SQIVND (reference sequence). The CDR3 length is 11 residues. V was clipped by 3 bases and J by 10 bases, with 9 bases between them.

The chain joins TRBV29-1 to TRBJ1-4; D perhaps matches TRBD1 (5 bases). V lost 2 bases and J lost 6, with 10 bases in between. CDR1 is SQVTM and CDR2 is ANQGSEA in the germline V gene. The CDR3 runs to 13 residues. CDR3: CSVEWGPDEKLFF. The CDR3 DNA reads as TGCAGCGTTGAATGGGGCCCTGATGAAAAACTGTTTTTT.

This chain joins TRBV6-6 and TRBJ1-5; tentative D call: TRBD1 (5 bases). Germline values: CDR1 MNHNY, CDR2 SVGAGI (reference sequence). CDR3 length: 18 amino acids. The V and J ends lost 11 bases and 3 bases respectively, with 29 bases between them. CDR3 DNA sequence: TGTGCCGGGAGTCACTCGCCGGAACTCGGGGGGATCAATCAGCCCCAGCATTTT. It is translated as CAGSHSPELGGINQPQHF.